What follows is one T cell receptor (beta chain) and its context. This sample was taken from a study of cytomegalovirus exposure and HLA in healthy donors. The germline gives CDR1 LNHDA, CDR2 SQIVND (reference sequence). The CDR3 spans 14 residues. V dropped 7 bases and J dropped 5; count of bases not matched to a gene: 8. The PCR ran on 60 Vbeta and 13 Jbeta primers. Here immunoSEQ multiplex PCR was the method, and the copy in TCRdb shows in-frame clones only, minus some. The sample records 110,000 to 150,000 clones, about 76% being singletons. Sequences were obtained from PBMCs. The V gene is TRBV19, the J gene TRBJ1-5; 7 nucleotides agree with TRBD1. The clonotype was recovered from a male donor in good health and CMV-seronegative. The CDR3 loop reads CASTTGTEDQPQHF. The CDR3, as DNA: TGTGCCAGTACCACAGGGACAGAGGATCAGCCCCAGCATTTT. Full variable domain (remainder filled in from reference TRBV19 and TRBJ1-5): DGGITQSPKYLFRKEGQNVTLSCEQNLNHDAMYWYRQDPGQGLRLIYYSQIVNDFQKGDIAEGYSVSREKKESFPLTVTSAQKNPTAFYLCASTTGTEDQPQHFGDGTRLSIL.